Given below is one T cell receptor beta chain in context. Its cognate antigen is unknown. This record comes from a study of CD4 T cells in relation to SARS-CoV-2 and coronaviruses. Study-wide background: Shared crossreactive spike epitopes were mapped to their HLA restriction.

Study conclusions and caveats: The cross-reactivity analysis covered only spike protein, not other viral proteins.

Before the COVID-19 pandemic, during about 2011-2019, CD4+ T cells were taken from unexposed donors. CD4+ T cells were isolated from the cells after 10 days of culture. Testing used SARS-CoV-2 S/N and four cold-coronavirus spikes on unexposed-donor CD4+ T cells, cells permitting. This table comes from immunoSEQ multiplex PCR, and its TCRdb copy is limited to in-frame clones, with some not included. The table includes about 25,000 clones, over 60% detected once. The receptor comes from a human donor in good health. The sample comprised CD4+ T cells from PBMCs, cultured in vitro.

The CDR3 nucleotides read TGTGCCAGCAGCGGACAGGGGGCGGGTGAGCAGTTCTTC. Translated, it gives CASSGQGAGEQFF. This chain joins TRBV11-3 and TRBJ2-1; TRBD1 aligns across 11 bases. CDR3 size: 13 residues. Germline V gives CDR1 SGHNT, CDR2 YENEEA. J was trimmed by 9 bases and V by 5 bases; bases with no gene match: 3.